These 29 T cell receptor beta chains came from one sample sequenced in a study of cytomegalovirus exposure and HLA in healthy donors. The PCR employed 60 Vbeta primers together with 13 Jbeta primers. This table comes from immunoSEQ multiplex PCR, and its TCRdb copy is limited to in-frame clones, with some not included. The sample shows 95,000 to 150,000 clones, approximately 79% of them seen only once. Input material: PBMCs. Receptor source: a man aged 30 to 45 in good health and CMV-seronegative.

This clone was observed a handful of times. J is TRBJ1-5 and V is TRBV5-6; TRBD1 might be the D (5 bases). Trimming removed 1 base from V and 4 bases from J, with 9 bases in between. This CDR3 spans 14 amino acids. The germline gives CDR1 SGHDT, CDR2 YYEEEE. The CDR3 is CASSLYRQNQPQHF. In DNA form, the CDR3 reads TGTGCCAGCAGCTTGTACCGACAGAATCAGCCCCAGCATTTT. Full variable domain (outside the CDR3, taken from reference TRBV5-6 and TRBJ1-5): DAGVTQSPTHLIKTRGQQVTLRCSPKSGHDTVSWYQQALGQGPQFIFQYYEEEERQRGNFPDRFSGHQFPNYSSELNVNALLLGDSALYLCASSLYRQNQPQHFGDGTRLSIL.

The chain is built from TRBV29-1 and TRBJ2-2; weak D call: TRBD1 (7 bases). Trimming cost V 5 bases and J 7 bases, with 20 bases left between them. Germline loops: CDR1 SQVTM, CDR2 ANQGSEA. This CDR3 region has 15 residues. The chain's CDR3 is CSVWDSDRLNGELFF. The CDR3, as DNA: TGCAGCGTTTGGGACTCGGACAGGCTCAACGGGGAGCTGTTTTTT.

This clone was seen just once. This chain links TRBV2 with TRBJ2-7; D may be TRBD1 (6 bases). V lost 6 bases and J 8 bases, leaving 8 bases between the germline ends. CDR3 length equals 10 residues. The germline V gene has CDR1 SNHLY and CDR2 FYNNEI. CDR3 sequence (DNA): TGTGCCAGCAGCGACAGGCAGCAGTACTTC. Residues: CASSDRQQYF.

The rearrangement joins TRBV6-5 to TRBJ2-7, with 9 bases that match TRBD1. The CDR3 runs 13 residues. From germline, CDR1 is MNHEY and CDR2 SVGAGI. Losses at the gene ends were 9 bases for V and 0 bases for J; bases not matched to a gene: 3. The CDR3 region is CASGTGPSYEQYF. The CDR3 DNA reads TGTGCCAGTGGGACAGGGCCCTCCTACGAGCAGTACTTC.

The V gene is TRBV4-2, the J gene TRBJ1-4; D ambiguous. Deletions cut 1 base from V and 2 bases from J, with 2 bases between. Germline CDR1 and CDR2: LGHNA and YNFKEQ. The CDR3 loop spans 13 amino acids. In DNA form, the CDR3 reads TGTGCCAGCAGCCAAGCGACTAATGAAAAACTGTTTTTT. It is translated as CASSQATNEKLFF.

V is TRBV4-3 and J is TRBJ2-3; D perhaps matches TRBD2 (6 bases). The V gene's germline CDR1 is LGHNA and CDR2 YSLEER. This CDR3 contains 18 residues. V was trimmed by 0 bases and J by 4 bases, leaving 20 bases between them. The CDR3 loop reads CASSQESGPRRGPDTQYF. DNA for the CDR3: TGCGCCAGCAGCCAAGAGTCTGGGCCGAGGAGGGGCCCAGATACGCAGTATTTT.

V is TRBV2 and J is TRBJ2-7, with 7 bases identical to TRBD1. Germline V gene lookup returns CDR1 SNHLY and CDR2 FYNNEI. There are 15 residues in the CDR3. J was trimmed by 0 bases and V by 1 base; bases with no gene match: 3. In nucleotides, the CDR3 is TGTGCCAGCAGTGAAGGAGGGGGCAACTCCTACGAGCAGTACTTC. Residues: CASSEGGGNSYEQYF.

Only a few counts were recorded for this clone. A junction boundary mismatches the germline segment, possibly from a read error. The chain couples TRBV7-9 to TRBJ1-1; D not resolved. In germline, CDR1 is SEHNR, CDR2 FQNEAQ (reference sequence). There are 13 residues in the CDR3. The CDR3 spells CSSSLWEGTEAFF. The CDR3 DNA is TGTTCCAGCAGCTTATGGGAGGGCACTGAAGCTTTCTTT. Full variable domain (outside the CDR3, taken from reference TRBV7-9 and TRBJ1-1): DTGVSQNPRHKITKRGQNVTFRCDPISEHNRLYWYRQTLGQGPEFLTYFQNEAQLEKSRLLSDRFSAERPKGSFSTLEIQRTEQGDSAMYLCSSSLWEGTEAFFGQGTRLTVV.

Details on this clone: The final CDR3 position lacks the conserved phenylalanine or tryptophan, pointing to a likely read error. It is unclear where the CDR3 begins or ends on the DNA, so no DNA is shown, and the CDR3 is as TCRdb lists it. This chain joins TRBV11-2 and TRBJ2-7; the table gives TRBD2 as D, unverified against the DNA. The CDR3 extends over 13 residues, inclusive of both ends. Germline CDR1 and CDR2: SGHAT and FQNNGV. This CDR3 reads CASSSRTSGGPDP.

This clone was found a few times. This chain uses TRBV6-1 with TRBJ2-7, with D uncertain. Germline lookup yields CDR1 MNHNS and CDR2 SASEGT. V shed 1 base and J shed 0 bases, with 7 bases lying between them. This CDR3 spans 14 amino acids. The CDR3 DNA reads TGTGCCAGCAGTGAAGGTGACACCTCCTACGAGCAGTACTTC. Translating gives CASSEGDTSYEQYF.

This clone was detected once. One end of the junction fails to match germline, which may point to a read error. The rearrangement links TRBV7-8 to TRBJ2-7; D remains unclear. Germline values: CDR1 SGHVS, CDR2 FQNEAQ. The CDR3 extends over 13 amino acids. DNA of the CDR3: TGTTCCAGCAAGAAGAGGCCGGCTTACGAGCAGTACTTC. This translates into CSSKKRPAYEQYF.

The genes are TRBV18 and TRBJ2-5, with TRBD2 matching over 11 bases. The CDR3 loop spans 18 amino acids. CDR1 and CDR2 (germline): KGHSH, LQKENI. Trimming at V came to 2 bases and at J to 2 bases, leaving 10 bases not matched to a gene. Written as DNA, the CDR3 is TGTGCCAGCTCACCAATCCCAACTAGCGGGGGAGGACAAGAGACCCAGTACTTC. Amino acids: CASSPIPTSGGGQETQYF.

The chain carries TRBV4-3 and TRBJ1-6; 7 nucleotides agree with TRBD1. The V gene's germline CDR1 is LGHNA and CDR2 YSLEER. The CDR3 extends over 15 amino acids. J gave up 8 bases and V 3 bases, and 7 bases lay outside the gene matches. DNA for the CDR3: TGCGCCAGCAGCCACATAACAACAGGGGATTCACCCCTCCACTTT. Encoded protein: CASSHITTGDSPLHF.

V gene TRBV7-2 combines with J gene TRBJ2-7; 10 nucleotides line up with TRBD1. V lost 5 bases and J lost 4; bases outside the gene matches: 8. CDR3 length equals 15 residues. CDR1 is SGHTA and CDR2 is FQGNSA in the germline V gene. The CDR3 sequence: CASSADRGNFYEQYF. For the CDR3, the DNA is TGTGCCAGCAGCGCGGACAGGGGGAATTTTTACGAGCAGTACTTC. Drawing the rest from reference TRBV7-2 and TRBJ2-7, the complete variable domain is GAGVSQSPSNKVTEKGKDVELRCDPISGHTALYWYRQSLGQGLEFLIYFQGNSAPDKSGLPSDRFSAERTGGSVSTLTIQRTQQEDSAVYLCASSADRGNFYEQYFGPGTRLTVT.

The chain couples TRBV19 to TRBJ1-1; D unresolved. The CDR3 has 10 residues. Germline lookup yields CDR1 LNHDA and CDR2 SQIVND (reference sequence). V was clipped by 9 bases and J by 4 bases, with 6 bases between them. The chain's CDR3 is CASYSTEAFF. The CDR3 DNA follows: TGTGCCAGCTACAGCACTGAAGCTTTCTTT.

V is TRBV2 and J is TRBJ2-5, with D perhaps TRBD2 (6 bases). The ends were cut back, 7 bases at V and 4 bases at J, with 7 bases in the middle. The CDR3 runs to 11 residues. Germline values: CDR1 SNHLY, CDR2 FYNNEI. The CDR3 here is CASKEGETQYF. The CDR3 bases are TGTGCCAGCAAGGAGGGAGAGACCCAGTACTTC.

The chain is built from TRBV30 and TRBJ2-2; tentative D call: TRBD1 (7 bases). Germline values: CDR1 GTSNPN, CDR2 SVGIG (reference sequence). This CDR3 region has 15 residues. Trimming left V 0 bases short and J 4 bases short, with 12 bases between. CDR3 protein: CAWSVLQGGTGELFF. CDR3 DNA: TGTGCCTGGAGTGTACTGCAGGGGGGCACCGGGGAGCTGTTTTTT.

The sample holds a few counts of this clone. In nucleotides, the CDR3 is TGTGCCAGCAGCTTAGGTGACAGGGGCTCTCCCCAGCATTTT. It yields the protein CASSLGDRGSPQHF. This sequence joins TRBV7-2 and TRBJ1-5; 8 positions agree with TRBD1. This CDR3 is 14 amino acids long. V was clipped by 1 base and J by 10 bases; unmatched bases: 6. Looked up from germline, CDR1 is SGHTA and CDR2 is FQGNSA.

The chain has TRBV2 and TRBJ2-3, with 10 bases matching TRBD1. The CDR3 length is 15 residues. The germline CDR1 and CDR2 sequences are SNHLY and FYNNEI. Trimming took 7 bases from V and 4 from J; bases not matched to a gene: 8. Here the CDR3 DNA reads TGTGCCAGCACCAGGGACAGGGGAAGGGCAGATACGCAGTATTTT. Translation: CASTRDRGRADTQYF.

The chain uses TRBV6-1 and TRBJ2-3; D gene ambiguous. V lost 7 bases to trimming and J lost 0 bases, with 11 bases between them. This CDR3 is built from 14 residues. Per germline, CDR1 MNHNS and CDR2 SASEGT. Written as DNA, the CDR3 is TGTGCCAGCAATCTTCAGGTTAGCACAGATACGCAGTATTTT. Translated, it gives CASNLQVSTDTQYF.

The chain employs TRBV5-1 and TRBJ1-2, with 7 bases identical to TRBD1. The trim removed 4 bases at V and 6 bases at J, leaving 9 bases unmatched. The CDR3 sequence is 14 residues long. CDR1 is SGHRS and CDR2 is YFSETQ in the germline V gene. The CDR3 here is CASSPRTGRDGYTF. The CDR3 DNA is TGCGCCAGCAGCCCCAGGACAGGCAGGGATGGCTACACCTTC.

The chain has TRBV5-4 and TRBJ1-1, with D possibly TRBD1 on 5 matching bases. CDR3 size: 14 residues. The V gene's germline CDR1 is SGHNT and CDR2 YYREEE (reference sequence). Trimming took off 3 bases at V and 8 bases at J, with 17 bases between the two ends. The CDR3, as DNA: TGTGCCAGCAGCTCCATGGGGCTGTCCCCCGAAGCTTTCTTT. As protein: CASSSMGLSPEAFF. The full variable domain, in which reference TRBV5-4 and TRBJ1-1 provide the parts outside the CDR3, is ETGVTQSPTHLIKTRGQQVTLRCSSQSGHNTVSWYQQALGQGPQFIFQYYREEENGRGNFPPRFSGLQFPNYSSELNVNALELDDSALYLCASSSMGLSPEAFFGQGTRLTVV.

This CDR3 is CASSLGTYRDEQFF. The CDR3 DNA sequence: TGCGCCAGCAGCTTGGGAACGTATAGAGATGAGCAGTTCTTC. This chain uses TRBV5-1 with TRBJ2-1; unclear D gene. Germline V gives CDR1 SGHRS, CDR2 YFSETQ. Trimming removed 0 bases at V and 8 bases at J, with 12 bases between. The CDR3 contains 14 residues.

This chain joins TRBV11-2 and TRBJ1-1, with 10 bases fitting TRBD1. Germline CDR1 and CDR2: SGHAT and FQNNGV. This CDR3 comprises 17 residues. The V segment lost 5 bases and the J segment 0 bases; nucleotides outside the gene matches: 9. The CDR3 sequence is CASSRPGTGVMNTEAFF. The CDR3 DNA reads TGTGCCAGCAGCCGTCCCGGGACAGGGGTCATGAACACTGAAGCTTTCTTT.

The chain links TRBV5-5 to TRBJ1-5; D may be TRBD1 (6 bases). CDR3 length: 15 amino acids. Trimming removed 0 bases from V and 4 bases from J, with 11 bases in between. Germline lookup yields CDR1 SGHKS and CDR2 YYEKEE (reference sequence). CDR3 amino acids: CASSLEQGANQPQHF. The CDR3 nucleotides are TGTGCCAGCAGCTTGGAACAGGGAGCAAATCAGCCCCAGCATTTT. The whole variable domain, remainder taken from reference TRBV5-5 and TRBJ1-5, is DAGVTQSPTHLIKTRGQQVTLRCSPISGHKSVSWYQQVLGQGPQFIFQYYEKEERGRGNFPDRFSARQFPNYSSELNVNALLLGDSALYLCASSLEQGANQPQHFGDGTRLSIL.

The chain carries TRBV28 and TRBJ2-5, with D maybe TRBD2 (5 bases). The DNA end favors TRBJ2-7, so the J call may be wrong. The CDR3 covers 15 residues. Germline loops: CDR1 MDHEN, CDR2 SYDVKM. The CDR3 sequence: CASSSAGSRSYEQYF. In DNA form, the CDR3 reads TGTGCCAGCAGTAGTGCGGGTTCCCGCTCCTACGAGCAGTACTTC.

This clone appeared a single time. The gene calls are TRBV6-5 and TRBJ2-7, with 8 bases aligning to TRBD1. CDR1 is MNHEY, CDR2 SVGAGI, per germline. V shed 2 bases, J shed 12 bases, and the junction held 9 bases outside the gene matches. The CDR3 loop spans 13 amino acids. The CDR3, as DNA: TGTGCCAGCAGTTACACTGACAGGGGTTTATGGTACTTC. Protein: CASSYTDRGLWYF.

This chain joins TRBV2 and TRBJ2-5; TRBD2 is a possible D gene (6 bases). The CDR3 loop spans 14 amino acids. The germline V gene encodes CDR1 SNHLY and CDR2 FYNNEI. Trimming removed 5 bases from V and 3 bases from J, with 13 bases in between. The CDR3 region is CASSPGTYKETQYF. As DNA, the CDR3 is TGTGCCAGCAGTCCAGGGACTTATAAAGAGACCCAGTACTTC. Combining the CDR3 with reference TRBV2 and TRBJ2-5 gives the whole variable domain EPEVTQTPSHQVTQMGQEVILRCVPISNHLYFYWYRQILGQKVEFLVSFYNNEISEKSEIFDDQFSVERPDGSNFTLKIRSTKLEDSAMYFCASSPGTYKETQYFGPGTRLLVL.

Here the CDR3 reads CASSLRLAAGELFF. CDR3 in DNA: TGTGCCAGCAGTTTAAGACTAGCCGCCGGGGAGCTGTTTTTT. The chain joins TRBV28 to TRBJ2-2; 7 bases fit TRBD2. Unmatched junction bases numbered 3, after V lost 2 bases and J lost 6 bases. CDR1 and CDR2 from the germline V gene are MDHEN and SYDVKM. The CDR3 covers 14 residues. The full variable domain, its missing parts supplied by reference TRBV28 and TRBJ2-2, is DVKVTQSSRYLVKRTGEKVFLECVQDMDHENMFWYRQDPGLGLRLIYFSYDVKMKEKGDIPEGYSVSREKKERFSLILESASTNQTSMYLCASSLRLAAGELFFGEGSRLTVL.